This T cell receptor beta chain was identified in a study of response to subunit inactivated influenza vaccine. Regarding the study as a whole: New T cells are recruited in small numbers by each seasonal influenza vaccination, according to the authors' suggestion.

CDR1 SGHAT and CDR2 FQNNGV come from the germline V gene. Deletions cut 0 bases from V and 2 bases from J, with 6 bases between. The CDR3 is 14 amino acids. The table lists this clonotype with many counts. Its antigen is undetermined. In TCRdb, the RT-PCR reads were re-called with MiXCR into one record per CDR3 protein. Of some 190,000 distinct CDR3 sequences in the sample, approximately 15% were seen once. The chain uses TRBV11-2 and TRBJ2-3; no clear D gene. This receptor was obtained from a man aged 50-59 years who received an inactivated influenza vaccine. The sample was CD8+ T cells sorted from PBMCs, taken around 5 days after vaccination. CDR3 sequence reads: CASSLDSPTDTQYF. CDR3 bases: TGTGCCAGCAGCTTAGATAGTCCCACAGATACGCAGTATTTT.